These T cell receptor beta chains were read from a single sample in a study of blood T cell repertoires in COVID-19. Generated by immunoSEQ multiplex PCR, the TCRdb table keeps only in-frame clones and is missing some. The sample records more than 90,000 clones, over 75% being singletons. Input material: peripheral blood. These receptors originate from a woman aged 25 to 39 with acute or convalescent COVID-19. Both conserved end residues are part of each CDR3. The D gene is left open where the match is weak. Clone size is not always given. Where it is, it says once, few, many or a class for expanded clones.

CDR3 DNA: TGTGCCAGCAGTTCCGACACGTACACAGATACGCAGTATTTT; CDR3 protein: CASSSDTYTDTQYF; J gene: TRBJ2-3; D gene: NA; clone size: NA; V gene: TRBV28
CDR3 DNA: TGTGCCAGCAGCGGCCAGACTAGCATAAGCTCCTACAATGAGCAGTTCTTC; CDR3 protein: CASSGQTSISSYNEQFF; J gene: TRBJ2-1; D gene: TRBD2; clone size: NA; V gene: TRBV9
CDR3 DNA: TGTGCCGGCCTCAGAGGGACTTCAGATACGCAGTATTTT; CDR3 protein: CAGLRGTSDTQYF; J gene: TRBJ2-3; D gene: NA; clone size: few; V gene: TRBV30
CDR3 DNA: TGCGCCAGCAGCTTAGGTCCACAGGGCTACAATGAGCAGTTCTTC; CDR3 protein: CASSLGPQGYNEQFF; J gene: TRBJ2-1; D gene: NA; clone size: once; V gene: TRBV5-1
CDR3 DNA: TGTGCCAGCAGCCCATCGACTGGTAATTCACCCCTCCACTTT; CDR3 protein: CASSPSTGNSPLHF; J gene: TRBJ1-6; D gene: NA; clone size: NA; V gene: TRBV2
CDR3 DNA: TGTGCCAGCAGCCAAAAAGGACAGGGCCCCACTGAAGCTTTCTTT; CDR3 protein: CASSQKGQGPTEAFF; J gene: TRBJ1-1; D gene: TRBD1; clone size: NA; V gene: TRBV3-1/TRBV3-2
CDR3 DNA: TGTGCCAGCACAGGGGGCGGATACACCGGGGAGCTGTTTTTT; CDR3 protein: CASTGGGYTGELFF; J gene: TRBJ2-2; D gene: TRBD1; clone size: few; V gene: TRBV5-6
CDR3 DNA: TGTGCCAGCAGCGTATTCGGGTGGGCAGATACGCAGTATTTT; CDR3 protein: CASSVFGWADTQYF; J gene: TRBJ2-3; D gene: NA; clone size: NA; V gene: TRBV5-6
CDR3 DNA: TGTGCCAGCAGCCTTGGACAAGAGAACACTGAAGCTTTCTTT; CDR3 protein: CASSLGQENTEAFF; J gene: TRBJ1-1; D gene: NA; clone size: few; V gene: TRBV3-1/TRBV3-2
CDR3 DNA: TGTGCCAGCAGCGGGGCGGGGGCCAGCACAGATACGCAGTATTTT; CDR3 protein: CASSGAGASTDTQYF; J gene: TRBJ2-3; D gene: NA; clone size: once; V gene: TRBV5-4
CDR3 DNA: TGTGCCAGTAAACAGGGGCCTACCAACTATGGCTACACCTTC; CDR3 protein: CASKQGPTNYGYTF; J gene: TRBJ1-2; D gene: TRBD1; clone size: NA; V gene: TRBV19
CDR3 DNA: TGTGCCAGCACCTCCTCCACTGGGGCATATAGCAATCAGCCCCAGCATTTT; CDR3 protein: CASTSSTGAYSNQPQHF; J gene: TRBJ1-5; D gene: NA; clone size: NA; V gene: TRBV28
CDR3 DNA: TGTGCCAGCAGTTTAGAGGCTACTGGAAACACCATATATTTT; CDR3 protein: CASSLEATGNTIYF; J gene: TRBJ1-3; D gene: NA; clone size: few; V gene: TRBV28
CDR3 DNA: TGTGCCAGCAGCGGCCGGGACAGCCCCTACGAGCAGTACTTC; CDR3 protein: CASSGRDSPYEQYF; J gene: TRBJ2-7; D gene: TRBD1; clone size: NA; V gene: TRBV5-5
CDR3 DNA: TGCAGCGTTAGGGGTCAGTTTTACGAGCAGTACTTC; CDR3 protein: CSVRGQFYEQYF; J gene: TRBJ2-7; D gene: NA; clone size: NA; V gene: TRBV29-1
CDR3 DNA: TGTGCCAGCAGCACGGTCGGGGGTGGCTACACCTTC; CDR3 protein: CASSTVGGGYTF; J gene: TRBJ1-2; D gene: NA; clone size: NA; V gene: TRBV6-5
CDR3 DNA: TGTGCCAGCAGCCGCTCAGGGACCTTGGGAGGCTATGGCTACACCTTC; CDR3 protein: CASSRSGTLGGYGYTF; J gene: TRBJ1-2; D gene: NA; clone size: NA; V gene: TRBV28
CDR3 DNA: TGTGCCACGGGGAGCGATGGGTTTAGCAATCAGCCCCAGCATTTT; CDR3 protein: CATGSDGFSNQPQHF; J gene: TRBJ1-5; D gene: NA; clone size: NA; V gene: TRBV28